These 9 T cell receptor beta chains were sequenced from one sample in a study of shared clonotypes between healthy human individuals. Libraries were prepared by immunoSEQ multiplex PCR; TCRdb keeps only in-frame clonotypes and omits some of them. The sample contains about 1 million clones, approximately 70% of which appear only once. Input material: memory CD4+ T cells sorted from blood. Subset reported: CD45RA-negative fraction. These receptors were taken from a man aged 18-30 years in good health.

This clone was seen more than once but under ten times. The V gene is TRBV6-1, the J gene TRBJ1-1; TRBD1 is a possible D gene (5 bases). The CDR3 is 14 residues long. V dropped 4 bases and J dropped 2 bases, with 11 bases sitting between them. Germline V gene sequence: CDR1 MNHNS, CDR2 SASEGT. The DNA for the CDR3 is TGTGCCAGCAGTGCCACGGGGGGAAACACTGAAGCTTTCTTT. This gives the protein CASSATGGNTEAFF.

This chain connects TRBV6-4 to TRBJ2-2; TRBD1 might be the D (6 bases). Germline-derived CDR1 and CDR2 are MRHNA and SNTAGT. V lost 6 bases, J lost 6 bases, and 14 bases lay in between. The CDR3 is 14 amino acids. The CDR3 sequence: CASRNRERSGELFF. In DNA form, the CDR3 reads TGTGCCAGCAGGAACAGGGAAAGGTCCGGGGAGCTGTTTTTT.

In the case of this clone: One junction end disagrees with the germline gene, perhaps due to a read error. This sequence joins TRBV7-7 and TRBJ2-7; D may match TRBD1 or TRBD2 (5 bases each). CDR3 size: 15 residues. Germline V gene sequence: CDR1 SSHAT, CDR2 FNYEAQ (reference sequence). CDR3 DNA: TGTGCTAGCAGCCGAGCCAGGGACCCTACCTACGAGCAGTACTTC. Translation gives CASSRARDPTYEQYF.

In its sample, this clone was seen once. The genes are TRBV30 and TRBJ2-1; the D call may be TRBD1 or TRBD2 (6 bases each). V shed 2 bases and J shed 2 bases, with 10 bases lying between them. The CDR3 loop spans 14 amino acids. Germline V gene lookup returns CDR1 GTSNPN and CDR2 SVGIG (reference sequence). In nucleotides, the CDR3 is TGTGCCTGGAGTAAGGGGGGAGCCTACAATGAGCAGTTCTTC. Protein product: CAWSKGGAYNEQFF.

The chain has TRBV6-6 and TRBJ1-3; D is unresolved. The CDR3 is made up of 13 amino acids. Germline V gives CDR1 MNHNY, CDR2 SVGAGI (reference sequence). V was cut by 3 bases and J by 0 bases, with 3 bases left in between. The CDR3 DNA reads as TGTGCCAGCAGTTATGTCTCTGGAAACACCATATATTTT. Its translation: CASSYVSGNTIYF.

This chain uses TRBV10-1 with TRBJ2-2; D ambiguous. CDR1 and CDR2 (germline): WNHNN, SYGVQD (reference sequence). V was shortened by 0 bases and J by 4 bases, with 6 bases between the two germline ends. CDR3 length: 14 amino acids. CDR3 loop: CASSESPGTGELFF. In DNA, the CDR3 is TGCGCCAGCAGTGAGTCACCTGGCACCGGGGAGCTGTTTTTT.

The chain combines TRBV10-3 with TRBJ2-3; D remains ambiguous. V lost 4 bases, J lost 4 bases, and 6 bases lay in between. This CDR3 spans 12 amino acids. Germline V gene sequence: CDR1 ENHRY, CDR2 SYGVKD. The CDR3, as DNA: TGTGCCATCAGTGTAGCCGCAGATACGCAGTATTTT. It is translated as CAISVAADTQYF.

The chain uses TRBV19 and TRBJ1-6; no reliable D call. The CDR3 consists of 12 residues. Germline CDR1 and CDR2: LNHDA and SQIVND (reference sequence). Trimming cost V 9 bases and J 10 bases, with 13 bases left between them. The CDR3 DNA sequence: TGTGCCAGCACGACCGGTAGCTCACCCCTCCACTTT. The encoded protein is CASTTGSSPLHF.

A remark on this clone: In the same sample, other DNA sequences code for this CDR3. CDR3 DNA: TGTGCCAGCAGCCCGGGACTAGCGGGAGGTGGATACGAGCAGTACTTC. Translating gives CASSPGLAGGGYEQYF. V usage is TRBV14 and J usage is TRBJ2-7; TRBD2 matches at 15 bases. The V gene end was trimmed by 4 bases and the J gene end by 4 bases; junction bases not matched to a gene: 5. CDR1 and CDR2 (germline): SGHDN, FVKESK. The CDR3 is made up of 16 amino acids.